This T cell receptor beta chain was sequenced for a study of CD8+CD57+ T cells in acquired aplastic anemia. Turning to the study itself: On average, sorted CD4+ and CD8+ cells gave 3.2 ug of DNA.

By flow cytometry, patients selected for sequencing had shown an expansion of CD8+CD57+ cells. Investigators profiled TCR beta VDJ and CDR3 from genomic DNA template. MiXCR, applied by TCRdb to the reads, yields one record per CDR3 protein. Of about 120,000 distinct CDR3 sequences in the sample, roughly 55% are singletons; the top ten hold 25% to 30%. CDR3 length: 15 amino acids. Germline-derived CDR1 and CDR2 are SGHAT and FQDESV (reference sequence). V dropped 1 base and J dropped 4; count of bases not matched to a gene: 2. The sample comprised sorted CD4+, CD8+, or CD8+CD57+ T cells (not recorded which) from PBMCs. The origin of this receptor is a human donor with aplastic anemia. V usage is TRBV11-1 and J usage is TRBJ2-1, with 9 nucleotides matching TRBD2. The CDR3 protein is CASSLGSGGYNEQFF. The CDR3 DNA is TGTGCCAGCAGCTTAGGTAGCGGGGGTTACAATGAGCAGTTCTTC.